This TCR beta chain is from a study of cytomegalovirus exposure and HLA in healthy donors. About this clone itself: Its antigen is undetermined. The junction shows a germline mismatch at one end, possibly a read error.

The PCR was carried out with 60 Vbeta primers and 13 Jbeta primers. This table comes from immunoSEQ multiplex PCR, and its TCRdb copy is limited to in-frame clones, with some not included. Here the sample spans about 150,000 clones, around 75% being singletons. CDR1 SNHLY and CDR2 FYNNEI come from the germline V gene. This CDR3 contains 15 residues. Study-level findings and limits: In a later analysis, across HLA loci, associated TCR counts were highest for DRB1, lowest for HLA-C. As immune exposure information, only CMV serostatus was available. A list of 150 or so TCR beta chains associated with cytomegalovirus was given.

The gene calls are TRBV2 and TRBJ2-7, with 7 bases fitting TRBD2. The sequence was collected from a man between 18 and 29 years old in good health and CMV-seropositive. The sample was PBMCs. The CDR3 sequence is CASSEASSGTYEQHF. The CDR3 nucleotides read TGTGCCAGCAGTGAAGCCTCTAGCGGCACCTACGAGCAGCACTTC.